This TCR beta chain is from a study of cytomegalovirus exposure and HLA in healthy donors. Regarding the study as a whole: The study flagged roughly 150 TCR beta chains as cytomegalovirus-associated. Earlier analysis found most TCR beta V segments productive about 87% or about 30% of the time. Sequencing likely caused a cluster of highly shared sequence variants.

As to this clone: Antigen: not known.

PCR employed 60 Vbeta and 13 Jbeta primers. Data came from immunoSEQ multiplex PCR; TCRdb stores just in-frame clones and leaves some out. The repertoire includes roughly 100,000 clones, 65% to 80% of them detected once, and roughly 16% sits in the top ten. The TCR sequence derives from a woman aged 18-30 years in good health and CMV-seropositive. The sequencing sample was made of PBMCs.

The CDR3 DNA is TGTGCCAGCAGTTTATCAGGGGGCTTTTACGAGCAGTACTTC. Translated: CASSLSGGFYEQYF. The chain combines TRBV27 with TRBJ2-5; TRBD1 aligns across 7 bases. The DNA end is a closer match to TRBJ2-7, so the J assignment may be wrong. The germline gives CDR1 MNHEY, CDR2 SMNVEV (reference sequence). The CDR3 loop spans 14 amino acids.